This entry lists 16 T cell receptor beta chains sequenced from one sample in a study of T cells in Graves' hyperthyroidism and ophthalmopathy. Amplification of TCR beta CDR3 regions was performed using RNA transcripts as template. A first-round RT-PCR of the TCR CDR3 used the HTBI primer set. TCRdb analysed the multiplex PCR reads with MiXCR anew, one entry per CDR3 protein. The table records 200,000 to 250,000 distinct CDR3 sequences, about 17% of them present only once. The sequenced material came from blood. The receptors come from a young woman with Graves' ophthalmopathy.

This clonotype occurred many times. This chain joins TRBV11-2 and TRBJ1-2, with a possible D match to TRBD1 (6 bases). The V end was cut by 3 bases, the J end by 5 bases, with 7 bases between. The V gene's germline CDR1 is SGHAT and CDR2 FQNNGV. The length of the CDR3 is 12 residues. The CDR3 protein is CASSLGAYGYTF. The CDR3 bases are TGTGCCAGCAGCTTGGGGGCATATGGCTACACCTTC.

For this clonotype: A much larger clone is a single base away; this may be a read error. Here the CDR3 reads CASSADRGDNEQYF. In DNA, the CDR3 is TGTGCCAGCAGCGCGGACAGGGGCGACAATGAGCAGTACTTC. The chain recombines TRBV9 with TRBJ2-1; 9 bases are shared with TRBD1. The tail of the sequence fits TRBJ2-7 better, so the J call may be wrong. The CDR3 runs 14 residues. In germline, CDR1 is SGDLS, CDR2 YYNGEE.

This chain connects TRBV5-5 to TRBJ1-3; D call uncertain. Germline CDR1 and CDR2: SGHKS and YYEKEE (reference sequence). V dropped 0 bases and J dropped 1 base, with 5 bases sitting between them. CDR3 length: 14 amino acids. DNA for the CDR3: TGTGCCAGCAGCTTGGAAGCGTCTGGAAACACCATATATTTT. This sequence encodes CASSLEASGNTIYF.

CDR3 DNA: TGCAGTGCTACCCCGGGGGGCCACACAGATACGCAGTATTTT. Protein product: CSATPGGHTDTQYF. V is TRBV20-1 and J is TRBJ2-3; tentative D call: TRBD2 (7 bases). Trimming removed 4 bases at V and 2 bases at J, with 13 bases between. The V gene's germline CDR1 is DFQATT and CDR2 SNEGSKA (reference sequence). The CDR3 covers 14 residues.

This clonotype was seen ten or more times. V usage is TRBV13 and J usage is TRBJ1-2; TRBD1 matches at 7 bases. Germline CDR1 is PRHDT and CDR2 is FYEKMQ (reference sequence). Trimming at V came to 4 bases and at J to 7 bases, leaving 12 bases not matched to a gene. This CDR3 spans 15 amino acids. The CDR3 protein is CASSSGTALKGGYTF. In DNA, the CDR3 is TGTGCCAGCAGCTCGGGGACAGCTTTAAAAGGTGGCTACACCTTC. Filled out from reference TRBV13 and TRBJ1-2, the complete variable domain reads AAGVIQSPRHLIKEKRETATLKCYPIPRHDTVYWYQQGPGQDPQFLISFYEKMQSDKGSIPDRFSAQQFSDYHSELNMSSLELGDSALYFCASSSGTALKGGYTFGSGTRLTVV.

This clonotype was recorded at least ten times. This rearrangement joins TRBV2 to TRBJ2-5; 8 positions agree with TRBD2. Germline V gives CDR1 SNHLY, CDR2 FYNNEI. After removal of 5 bases from V and 4 bases from J, the junction contained 15 bases not matched to a gene. The CDR3 is 17 amino acids. For the CDR3, the DNA is TGTGCCAGCAGTCCAACTCAGTACGCGGGGGGCGGAGAGACCCAGTACTTC. Translating it yields CASSPTQYAGGGETQYF.

This clonotype appeared many times. This chain joins TRBV3-1 and TRBJ2-1; 12 bases map to TRBD2. The CDR3 contains 17 residues. The germline gives CDR1 LGHDT, CDR2 YNNKEL (reference sequence). V was clipped by 2 bases and J by 9 bases; unmatched bases: 11. As DNA, the CDR3 is TGTGCCAGCAGCCAAAATCGGCTAGCGGGGGGGCAAGGTGAGCAGTTCTTC. Amino acid sequence: CASSQNRLAGGQGEQFF.

At least ten counts were recorded for this clonotype. This chain links TRBV6-1 with TRBJ2-3; tentatively, D is TRBD2 (6 bases). V gave up 6 bases and J gave up 3 bases, with 19 bases separating them. CDR1 is MNHNS and CDR2 is SASEGT in the germline V gene. There are 16 residues in the CDR3. For the CDR3, the DNA is TGTGCCAGCAGCCAGATCGGCGGGGTGTCGACAGATACGCAGTATTTT. It yields the protein CASSQIGGVSTDTQYF.

There are many counts of this clonotype. This sequence joins TRBV29-1 and TRBJ2-3; perhaps TRBD1 as D (6 bases). With 6 bases removed from V and 0 bases from J, the gap between germline ends came to 7 bases. From germline, CDR1 is SQVTM and CDR2 ANQGSEA. The CDR3 spans 12 residues. For the CDR3, the DNA is TGCAGCGTAGGACAGAGCACAGATACGCAGTATTTT. Translated: CSVGQSTDTQYF.

This clonotype was recorded many times. CDR3 nucleotide sequence: TGTGCCAGCAACGACGAGACTAGCAACGAGACCCAGTACTTC. This codes for CASNDETSNETQYF. This chain uses TRBV2 with TRBJ2-5; 7 bases fit TRBD2. The V gene end was trimmed by 7 bases and the J gene end by 5 bases; junction bases not matched to a gene: 10. There are 14 residues in the CDR3. CDR1 is SNHLY and CDR2 is FYNNEI in the germline V gene.

This clonotype was observed a handful of times. With a much larger clone just one base away, this may be a read error. Lacking the conserved final phenylalanine or tryptophan, this CDR3 likely reflects a read error. The chain has TRBV29-1 and TRBJ1-1; D is unclear. V dropped 7 bases and J dropped 1 base, with 10 bases sitting between them. There are 12 residues in the CDR3. The V gene's germline CDR1 is SQVTM and CDR2 ANQGSEA. CDR3 sequence: CSAMSGNTEAFL. Here the CDR3 DNA reads TGCAGCGCGATGAGTGGGAACACTGAAGCTTTCCTT.

This clonotype was found a few times. The rearrangement joins TRBV19 to TRBJ2-7; 14 nucleotides match TRBD2. J was trimmed by 4 bases and V by 5 bases; bases with no gene match: 10. Germline assignment: CDR1 LNHDA and CDR2 SQIVND (reference sequence). The CDR3 is made up of 17 amino acids. The CDR3: CASSGGLAGGNFYEQYF. As DNA, the CDR3 is TGTGCCAGTAGTGGTGGACTAGCGGGAGGCAACTTTTACGAGCAGTACTTC.

This chain uses TRBV9 with TRBJ2-7; D gene uncertain. Between the trimmed V and J ends, which lost 0 bases and 2 bases, there was a span of 9 bases. Per germline, CDR1 SGDLS and CDR2 YYNGEE. The CDR3 is made up of 14 amino acids. Here the CDR3 DNA reads TGTGCCAGCAGCGTAGCATACGGAACCTACGAGCAGTACTTC. It codes for CASSVAYGTYEQYF. Filled out from reference TRBV9 and TRBJ2-7, the complete variable domain reads DSGVTQTPKHLITATGQRVTLRCSPRSGDLSVYWYQQSLDQGLQFLIQYYNGEERAKGNILERFSAQQFPDLHSELNLSSLELGDSALYFCASSVAYGTYEQYFGPGTRLTVT.

This clonotype appeared many times. Written as DNA, the CDR3 is TGTGCCAGCAGAAAATCCGAGACAGGGGGCCGGGGTGGCTACACCTTC. Residues: CASRKSETGGRGGYTF. The J gene is TRBJ1-2, the V gene TRBV12-3 or TRBV12-4, with 10 bases fitting TRBD1. The J segment lost 7 bases and the V segment lost 6 bases, leaving 14 bases of the junction unmatched. This CDR3 contains 16 residues.

This clonotype was observed a handful of times. This chain uses TRBV24-1 with TRBJ2-4; D is perhaps TRBD2 (5 bases). The CDR3 covers 15 residues. Germline V CDR1 and CDR2: KGHDR, SFDVKD. Trimming stripped 5 bases from V and 1 base from J, with 11 bases between. The CDR3 bases are TGTGCCACCAGTGCGCGCACGGGGGCCAAAAACATTCAGTACTTC. The encoded protein is CATSARTGAKNIQYF.

This clonotype was counted many times. This chain links TRBV29-1 with TRBJ1-3; TRBD1 is a possible D gene (6 bases). The length of the CDR3 is 13 residues. Looked up from germline, CDR1 is SQVTM and CDR2 is ANQGSEA. The V gene lost 3 bases and the J gene lost 6 bases, with 12 bases spanning the gap. The CDR3 DNA reads as TGCAGCGTTGAGGCAGGGGATGAAAACACCATATATTTT. Translation: CSVEAGDENTIYF. Based on the CDR3 plus reference TRBV29-1 and TRBJ1-3, the full variable domain is SAVISQKPSRDICQRGTSLTIQCQVDSQVTMMFWYRQQPGQSLTLIATANQGSEATYESGFVIDKFPISRPNLTFSTLTVSNMSPEDSSIYLCSVEAGDENTIYFGEGSWLTVV.